Included here is one TCR beta chain sequence, with context. Its antigen is not identified. CDR1 SGHAT and CDR2 FQNNGV come from the germline V gene. The CDR3 covers 14 residues. The V gene end was trimmed by 1 base and the J gene end by 4 bases; junction bases not matched to a gene: 3. Specimens obtained from alopecia areata patients comprised lesional scalp punch biopsies and peripheral blood. This entry comes from a study of CD8+ T cells in alopecia areata. Looking at the study overall: Treated patients were given oral tofacitinib, which was dosed at 5 to 10 mg twice daily.

Study-level findings and limits: Clonality in lesional scalp, especially alopecia totalis/universalis, exceeded that of normal scalp. Normal skin's resident alphabeta T cells are sequenced alongside lesional scalp T cells.

Isolated RNA was reverse transcribed into cDNA used as the sequencing template. The data were produced by immunoSEQ multiplex PCR, yet TCRdb's version contains in-frame clones alone and is incomplete. The table has approximately 140,000 clones, 75% to 90% seen once; the top ten hold about 15%. The TCR sequence derives from a human donor with alopecia areata. This specimen was CD8+ T cells sorted from blood, taken at week 0. The chain combines TRBV11-2 with TRBJ2-5, with 7 bases aligning to TRBD1. In DNA, the CDR3 is TGTGCCAGCAGCTTAGGACAGGGACGAGAGACCCAGTACTTC. Amino acids: CASSLGQGRETQYF. Combining the CDR3 with reference TRBV11-2 and TRBJ2-5 gives the whole variable domain EAGVAQSPRYKIIEKRQSVAFWCNPISGHATLYWYQQILGQGPKLLIQFQNNGVVDDSQLPKDRFSAERLKGVDSTLKIQPAKLEDSAVYLCASSLGQGRETQYFGPGTRLLVL.